A single sample gave rise to the 18 T cell receptor beta chains below, sequenced in a study of T-cell reconstitution after alpha-beta-depleted transplantation in children. The library targeted TCRbeta and was prepared with unique molecular identifiers. MiXCR, run by TCRdb on the PCR reads, gives a single entry per CDR3 protein. The table records roughly 220,000 distinct CDR3 sequences, roughly 8.3% of them present only once. Sequencing was performed on PBMCs, mostly from graft donor cells, taken 360 days after TCRalphabeta/CD19-depleted stem cell transplant. The receptors come from a male patient aged 2 to 9 who had a stem cell transplant for acute myeloid leukemia, so the T cells may come from the graft donor.

The rearrangement uses TRBV20-1 and TRBJ2-6, with 11 bases that match TRBD2. CDR1 and CDR2 from the germline V gene are DFQATT and SNEGSKA (reference sequence). V gave up 4 bases and J gave up 2 bases; unmatched junction bases: 7. This CDR3 has 17 residues. CDR3 DNA sequence: TGCAGTGCTATCGCTAGCGGGAGGTTGGCTGGGGCCAACGTCCTGACTTTC. It is translated as CSAIASGRLAGANVLTF.

This clonotype was seen only a few times. V is TRBV6-2 or TRBV6-3 and J is TRBJ1-5, with TRBD1 as a possible D gene (6 bases). The CDR3 runs 24 residues. Germline loops: CDR1 MNHEY, CDR2 SVGEGT. V lost 0 bases to trimming and J lost 0 bases, with 33 bases between them. The CDR3, as DNA: TGTGCCAGCAGTTACTCGAGGACAGTTGGGTTTGAGGGCCCTCGTTCTTATAGCAATCAGCCCCAGCATTTT. This translates into CASSYSRTVGFEGPRSYSNQPQHF.

This clonotype was picked up a small number of times. The rearrangement links TRBV29-1 to TRBJ2-7, with D possibly being TRBD1 (5 bases). There are 16 residues in the CDR3. The ends were cut back, 6 bases at V and 0 bases at J, with 21 bases in the middle. Germline V gives CDR1 SQVTM, CDR2 ANQGSEA. The CDR3 region is CSVVSTDSRSSYEQYF. CDR3 in DNA: TGCAGCGTGGTGTCGACAGACTCAAGAAGCTCCTACGAGCAGTACTTC.

This clonotype has only a few counts. V is TRBV5-1 and J is TRBJ2-7, with TRBD1 as a possible D gene (5 bases). V was cut by 4 bases and J by 2 bases, with 16 bases left in between. This CDR3 spans 15 amino acids. Germline CDR1 SGHRS, CDR2 YFSETQ. The CDR3 DNA follows: TGCGCCAGCAGCATTCAGGGTCATTCCGCCTACGAGCAGTACTTC. The encoded protein is CASSIQGHSAYEQYF.

This clonotype has a count of ten or more. This chain connects TRBV5-1 to TRBJ2-1; D is ambiguous. The V gene lost 0 bases and the J gene lost 6 bases, with 7 bases spanning the gap. Germline loops: CDR1 SGHRS, CDR2 YFSETQ. The CDR3 sequence is 13 residues long. CDR3 in DNA: TGCGCCAGCAGCTTGGTGGTATCCAATGAGCAGTTCTTC. Protein sequence: CASSLVVSNEQFF.

This clonotype was counted ten times or more. The chain's CDR3 is CARPSSDRYGYTF. The DNA for the CDR3 is TGTGCCAGGCCATCCTCGGACCGCTATGGCTACACCTTC. The rearrangement uses TRBV6-1 and TRBJ1-2; D uncertain. CDR3 length equals 13 residues. V lost 9 bases and J 4 bases, leaving 15 bases between the germline ends. Germline CDR1 MNHNS, CDR2 SASEGT.

This clonotype turned up a few times. CDR3 nucleotides: TGCGCCAGCAAATATCACCGGGGTGAGCAGTACGTC. This codes for CASKYHRGEQYV. The chain carries TRBV5-1 and TRBJ2-7, with D tentatively TRBD2 (5 bases). The CDR3 spans 12 residues. Trimming stripped 6 bases from V and 7 bases from J, with 14 bases between. Germline CDR1 and CDR2: SGHRS and YFSETQ.

At least ten counts were recorded for this clonotype. The chain couples TRBV7-9 to TRBJ2-3; 7 nucleotides match TRBD2. The junction had 10 bases not matched to a gene; V was cut back by 5 bases and J by 2 bases. The CDR3 extends over 16 amino acids. Per germline, CDR1 SEHNR and CDR2 FQNEAQ (reference sequence). The DNA for the CDR3 is TGTGCCAGCAGCACACGCCTCAGCGGGGTCACAGATACGCAGTATTTT. Its translation is CASSTRLSGVTDTQYF.

There are many counts of this clonotype. The DNA of the CDR3 is TGTGCCAGCAGTTTTGGACAGGGACGGACCGGGGAGCTGTTTTTT. This sequence encodes CASSFGQGRTGELFF. The chain combines TRBV12-3 or TRBV12-4 with TRBJ2-2; the match to TRBD1 covers 8 bases. With V trimmed by 3 bases and J by 5 bases, 5 bases remained unmatched. The CDR3 has 15 residues.

This clonotype was observed a handful of times. This rearrangement joins TRBV5-1 to TRBJ2-1; D unclear. The V gene's germline CDR1 is SGHRS and CDR2 YFSETQ. The length of the CDR3 is 15 residues. Trimming shortened V by 4 bases and J by 0 bases, and 11 bases separated the two germline ends. CDR3 sequence (DNA): TGCGCCAGCAGCGTCCACTCAAGCTCCTACAATGAGCAGTTCTTC. The encoded protein is CASSVHSSSYNEQFF.

This clonotype came up a few times. V gene TRBV24-1 combines with J gene TRBJ2-5; the D gene is possibly TRBD1 (6 bases). V was pared by 3 bases and J by 3 bases, with 10 bases between. The CDR3 sequence is 14 residues long. Germline V gene data show CDR1 as KGHDR and CDR2 as SFDVKD. The CDR3 sequence is CATSDLWTEETQYF. The CDR3 nucleotides read TGTGCCACCAGTGATCTTTGGACAGAAGAGACCCAGTACTTC.

This clonotype was picked up many times. The CDR3 DNA is TGTGCCACCAGCGGGCCGGACAGGGAAGGGAATGAAAAACTGTTTTTT. The encoded protein is CATSGPDREGNEKLFF. The genes are TRBV15 and TRBJ1-4, with TRBD1 matching 8 bases. V shed 5 bases and J 5 bases; nucleotides not matched to a gene: 10. Germline CDR1 reads LNHNV; CDR2 reads YYDKDF (reference sequence). The CDR3 is 16 amino acids.

This clonotype occurred a few times. The chain links TRBV15 to TRBJ1-5, with 7 bases lining up with TRBD1. This CDR3 is 15 amino acids long. From germline, CDR1 is LNHNV and CDR2 YYDKDF (reference sequence). Trimming removed 3 bases from V and 3 bases from J; junction bases left unmatched: 5. The CDR3 spells CATSSRTGINQPQHF. The DNA for the CDR3 is TGTGCCACCAGCAGCCGGACAGGCATCAATCAGCCCCAGCATTTT. Using reference TRBV15 and TRBJ1-5 for the parts outside the CDR3, the full variable domain is DAMVIQNPRYQVTQFGKPVTLSCSQTLNHNVMYWYQQKSSQAPKLLFHYYDKDFNNEADTPDNFQSRRPNTSFCFLDIRSPGLGDTAMYLCATSSRTGINQPQHFGDGTRLSIL.

This clonotype turned up a few times. The chain uses TRBV7-2 and TRBJ2-1; 10 nucleotides line up with TRBD1. CDR3 size: 16 residues. The V gene's germline CDR1 is SGHTA and CDR2 FQGNSA. V gave up 5 bases and J gave up 5 bases; unmatched junction bases: 9. DNA for the CDR3: TGTGCCAGCAGCCCTACCGGGACAGGGGTGAACAATGAGCAGTTCTTC. Amino acids: CASSPTGTGVNNEQFF.

This clonotype was seen a few times. This rearrangement joins TRBV5-6 to TRBJ1-2, with unresolved D. The CDR3 runs 11 residues. Trimming left V 4 bases short and J 5 bases short, with 6 bases between. Per germline, CDR1 SGHDT and CDR2 YYEEEE. The CDR3 loop is CASSRAYGYTF. CDR3 DNA sequence: TGTGCCAGCAGCCGGGCTTATGGCTACACCTTC.

This clonotype was seen at least ten times. V usage is TRBV10-3 and J usage is TRBJ2-1; possibly TRBD1 for D (6 bases). Trimming stripped 3 bases from V and 4 bases from J, with 19 bases between. This CDR3 spans 17 amino acids. Germline V gene data show CDR1 as ENHRY and CDR2 as SYGVKD. CDR3 region: CAISDPGQPGSYNEQFF. CDR3 bases: TGTGCCATCAGTGACCCTGGACAGCCCGGATCGTACAATGAGCAGTTCTTC.

The chain recombines TRBV5-1 with TRBJ2-7; D possibly matches TRBD1 or TRBD2 (5 bases each). V was trimmed by 0 bases and J by 1 base, leaving 14 bases between them. CDR3 size: 16 residues. Germline V gene lookup returns CDR1 SGHRS and CDR2 YFSETQ. The CDR3 region is CASSLGGRPYSYEQYF. For the CDR3, the DNA is TGCGCCAGCAGCTTGGGGGGACGCCCATATTCCTACGAGCAGTACTTC.

This clonotype was observed many times. This chain connects TRBV29-1 to TRBJ2-7; 7 bases are a match to TRBD1. V lost 4 bases, J lost 2 bases, and 8 bases stayed unmatched. Per the germline V gene, CDR1 is SQVTM and CDR2 is ANQGSEA. This CDR3 spans 14 amino acids. The CDR3 nucleotides are TGCAGCGTTGGGCCCCGGGACAGCCCCTACGAGCAGTACTTC. Its protein is CSVGPRDSPYEQYF.